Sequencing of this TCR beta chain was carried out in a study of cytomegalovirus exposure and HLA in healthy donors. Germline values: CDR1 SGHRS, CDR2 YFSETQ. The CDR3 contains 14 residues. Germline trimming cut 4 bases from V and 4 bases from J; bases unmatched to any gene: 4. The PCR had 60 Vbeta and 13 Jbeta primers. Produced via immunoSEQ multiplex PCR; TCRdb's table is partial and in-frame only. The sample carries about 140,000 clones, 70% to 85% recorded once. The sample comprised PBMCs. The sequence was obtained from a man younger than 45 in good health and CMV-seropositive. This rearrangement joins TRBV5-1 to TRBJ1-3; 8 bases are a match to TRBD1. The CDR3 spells CASSIQGGGNTIYF. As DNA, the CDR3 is TGCGCCAGCAGCATACAGGGGGGCGGAAACACCATATATTTT.